This T cell receptor (beta chain) was retrieved from a study of post-analysis software for immune sequencing data. Study information: Both relapsing-remitting and secondary progressive multiple sclerosis featured among the disease courses, as did progressive-relapsing multiple sclerosis.

Germline-derived CDR1 and CDR2 are ENHRY and SYGVKD. The CDR3 extends over 11 amino acids. Between the trimmed V and J ends, which lost 11 bases and 3 bases, there was a span of 11 bases. On this clonotype itself: No antigen is known for it.

Included in the TCR beta cDNA libraries were unique molecular identifiers. Input populations of roughly 1 to 11 million T cells gave rise to 500,000 to 600,000 cDNA molecules. TCRdb re-derived calls from the PCR reads in MiXCR, one entry per CDR3 protein. This sample has roughly 800,000 distinct CDR3 sequences; 25% to 30% occur once, and the top ten carry roughly 0.53%. Study-wide points: In patients, about five TRBV segments were more frequent than in controls, with TRBV5-6, TRBV5-1 and TRBV20-1 among them. Significantly lower normalized Chao1 diversity was found in patients with multiple sclerosis relative to controls.

This chain uses TRBV10-3 with TRBJ2-7; D may be TRBD1 (6 bases). The TCR originated in a girl between 10 and 17 years old with multiple sclerosis. The sample consisted of blood. The CDR3 coding sequence is TGTGCCTCAGGGGAGTACTACGAGCAGTACTTC. It translates to CASGEYYEQYF.